Each of the 29 T cell receptor beta chains below was sequenced from the same sample in a study of PD-1 blockade in classical Hodgkin lymphoma. This table comes from immunoSEQ multiplex PCR, and its TCRdb copy is limited to in-frame clones, with some not included. The top ten clones hold 10% to 15% of a sample with tens of thousands of clones, approximately 72% of them seen once. Noted time point: cycle 4 day 1 (C4D1), after more than 5 weeks of nivolumab. Every patient relapsed after autologous stem cell transplantation, and brentuximab vedotin exposure varied. The sample consisted of peripheral blood mononuclear cells (PBMCs), taken before the fourth cycle of nivolumab. These receptors all come from a human donor with classical Hodgkin lymphoma.

The gene calls are TRBV4-1 and TRBJ2-1; tentatively, D is TRBD2 (6 bases). Germline CDR1 and CDR2: MGHRA and YSYEKL. CDR3 size: 16 residues. Trimming stripped 7 bases from V and 5 bases from J, with 21 bases between. CDR3 sequence reads: CASTRRDTDRNNEQFF. CDR3 nucleotide sequence: TGCGCCAGCACACGGCGGGATACTGATAGAAACAATGAGCAGTTCTTC.

The V call is TRBV6-6, the J call TRBJ1-1; 11 bases line up with TRBD1. The V gene's germline CDR1 is MNHNY and CDR2 SVGAGI (reference sequence). Trimming removed 4 bases from V and 3 bases from J; junction bases left unmatched: 1. This CDR3 is 14 amino acids long. Here the CDR3 reads CASSWGQGDTEAFF. DNA of the CDR3: TGTGCCAGCAGTTGGGGACAGGGGGACACTGAAGCTTTCTTT.

The chain has TRBV30 and TRBJ2-5; D is possibly TRBD1 (5 bases). Deletions cut 0 bases from V and 5 bases from J, with 16 bases between. In germline, CDR1 is GTSNPN, CDR2 SVGIG (reference sequence). The CDR3 has 15 residues. The CDR3 sequence is CAWSVYRGLQETQYF. The CDR3 coding sequence is TGTGCCTGGAGTGTATATAGGGGTTTGCAGGAGACCCAGTACTTC. The full variable domain, rest sourced from reference TRBV30 and TRBJ2-5, is SQTIHQWPATLVQPVGSPLSLECTVEGTSNPNLYWYRQAAGRGLQLLFYSVGIGQISSEVPQNLSASRPQDRQFILSSKKLLLSDSGFYLCAWSVYRGLQETQYFGPGTRLLVL.

V and J are TRBV27 and TRBJ2-2, with TRBD1 as a possible D gene (5 bases). This CDR3 has 13 amino acids. The V gene's germline CDR1 is MNHEY and CDR2 SMNVEV (reference sequence). Trimming took off 3 bases at V and 4 bases at J, with 6 bases between the two ends. In DNA, the CDR3 is TGTGCCAGCAGTTTCCAGGGCACCGGGGAGCTGTTTTTT. Translating gives CASSFQGTGELFF.

The gene calls are TRBV2 and TRBJ2-6, with unresolved D. V was pared by 8 bases and J by 0 bases, with 11 bases between. This CDR3 has 15 amino acids. The V gene's germline CDR1 is SNHLY and CDR2 FYNNEI. The CDR3 bases are TGTGCCAGCCGTCCCGATATCTCTGGGGCCAACGTCCTGACTTTC. Its translation is CASRPDISGANVLTF.

V and J are TRBV19 and TRBJ1-4; 7 bases fit TRBD1. V lost 5 bases to trimming and J lost 1 base; unmatched junction nucleotides: 1. CDR3 length: 14 amino acids. Germline CDR1 LNHDA, CDR2 SQIVND (reference sequence). The CDR3 loop is CASSWTGTNEKLFF. The CDR3 bases are TGTGCCAGTAGTTGGACAGGAACTAATGAAAAACTGTTTTTT.

The chain links TRBV19 to TRBJ1-1; 9 nucleotides match TRBD1. This CDR3 has 15 residues. The ends lost 2 bases at V and 4 bases at J; junction bases unmatched: 5. Germline V gene data show CDR1 as LNHDA and CDR2 as SQIVND (reference sequence). The CDR3 region has the DNA TGTGCCAGTAGTATAATGGGACAGGGAGGCACTGAAGCTTTCTTT. Translated: CASSIMGQGGTEAFF.

J is TRBJ2-5 and V is TRBV28, with TRBD1 matching 7 bases. With 6 bases clipped from V and 5 bases from J, the junction kept 9 bases outside the gene matches. CDR1 MDHEN and CDR2 SYDVKM come from the germline V gene. This CDR3 contains 14 residues. CDR3 coding DNA: TGTGCCAGCAGCCCCGGGACAGCCGTTGAGACCCAGTACTTC. Protein product: CASSPGTAVETQYF. Combining the CDR3 with reference TRBV28 and TRBJ2-5 gives the whole variable domain DVKVTQSSRYLVKRTGEKVFLECVQDMDHENMFWYRQDPGLGLRLIYFSYDVKMKEKGDIPEGYSVSREKKERFSLILESASTNQTSMYLCASSPGTAVETQYFGPGTRLLVL.

The gene calls are TRBV7-2 and TRBJ2-7; no definite D call. Germline CDR1 reads SGHTA; CDR2 reads FQGNSA. The V end lost 0 bases, the J end lost 1 base, and 10 bases lay between the germline ends. This CDR3 has 15 amino acids. The CDR3 nucleotides read TGTGCCAGCAGCTTAGCAGGGTTTTCGTCCTACGAGCAGTACTTC. It specifies CASSLAGFSSYEQYF.

This clone occurred a few times. CDR3 bases: TGTGCCAGCAGCTTAAGCCTAGCGGGAGGTCTGGACATTCAGTACTTC. It yields the protein CASSLSLAGGLDIQYF. The J gene is TRBJ2-4, the V gene TRBV7-2, with 11 nucleotides matching TRBD2. Germline CDR1 is SGHTA and CDR2 is FQGNSA. This CDR3 is 16 amino acids long. V was clipped by 2 bases and J by 8 bases; unmatched bases: 8.

The gene calls are TRBV5-1 and TRBJ1-2; D is perhaps TRBD1 (5 bases). The germline gives CDR1 SGHRS, CDR2 YFSETQ. This CDR3 has 12 amino acids. V lost 5 bases, J lost 5 bases, and 10 bases lay in between. DNA of the CDR3: TGCGCCAGCAGTTGGGGGGAGTATGGCTACACCTTC. It codes for CASSWGEYGYTF.

This clone was picked up a small number of times. The CDR3 DNA is TGCGCCAGCAGCGCCGGGACAGGGGGCCCCGGGGAGCTGTTTTTT. Translation gives CASSAGTGGPGELFF. V is TRBV10-1 and J is TRBJ2-2, with 12 positions matching TRBD1. CDR1 WNHNN and CDR2 SYGVQD come from the germline V gene (reference sequence). Trimming removed 6 bases from V and 6 bases from J; junction bases left unmatched: 5. The CDR3 sequence is 15 residues long.

This rearrangement joins TRBV23-1 to TRBJ2-7; no clear D gene. TRBV23-1 is an open reading frame whose function is uncertain. The CDR3 totals 15 residues. The V and J ends lost 0 bases and 4 bases respectively, with 13 bases between them. This chain's CDR3 is CASSQSPNYSYEQYF. The CDR3 DNA reads TGCGCCAGCAGTCAATCTCCCAATTACTCATACGAGCAGTACTTC.

In DNA form, the CDR3 reads TGCGCCAGCAGGCTAGGCGCTGAAGCTTTCTTT. Translating it yields CASRLGAEAFF. The chain has TRBV5-1 and TRBJ1-1; unclear D gene. This CDR3 comprises 11 residues. V was pared by 5 bases and J by 6 bases, with 8 bases between. The germline V gene encodes CDR1 SGHRS and CDR2 YFSETQ.

The chain uses TRBV6-5 and TRBJ2-7; D gene ambiguous. From germline, CDR1 is MNHEY and CDR2 SVGAGI. Trimming took 7 bases from V and 7 from J, leaving 17 bases between them. This CDR3 contains 13 residues. Written as DNA, the CDR3 is TGTGCCAGCACTCACCTGCTAGGGTTAGAGCAGTACTTC. Translation gives CASTHLLGLEQYF.

V and J are TRBV4-1 and TRBJ1-1; unclear D gene. The V gene lost 4 bases and the J gene lost 0 bases, with 12 bases spanning the gap. Germline loops: CDR1 MGHRA, CDR2 YSYEKL. The length of the CDR3 is 15 residues. The CDR3 DNA follows: TGCGCCAGCAGCCTCCGACCGGTAGTGAACACTGAAGCTTTCTTT. Residues: CASSLRPVVNTEAFF.

This clone was found many times. The chain links TRBV29-1 to TRBJ2-7; TRBD1 agrees at 9 bases. This CDR3 region has 15 residues. V trimming: 3 bases; J trimming: 6 bases; junction bases outside the gene matches: 12. Germline CDR1 and CDR2: SQVTM and ANQGSEA. The CDR3 loop reads CSVDNRDRAGPEQYF. In DNA, the CDR3 is TGCAGCGTTGACAACCGGGACAGGGCGGGTCCCGAGCAGTACTTC.

The chain is built from TRBV28 and TRBJ2-7, with no clear D. Germline loops: CDR1 MDHEN, CDR2 SYDVKM. This CDR3 region has 11 residues. V gave up 6 bases and J gave up 2 bases, with 5 bases separating them. CDR3 nucleotides: TGTGCCAGCAGGGAAGCCTACGAGCAGTACTTC. It translates to CASREAYEQYF.

This chain links TRBV6-5 with TRBJ2-7; D unresolved. The germline V gene encodes CDR1 MNHEY and CDR2 SVGAGI. This CDR3 comprises 13 residues. Between the trimmed V and J ends, which lost 2 bases and 7 bases, there was a span of 12 bases. The CDR3 is CASSYRHDWEQYF. The CDR3 bases are TGTGCCAGCAGTTACAGACACGACTGGGAGCAGTACTTC.

This clone was recorded once. The rearrangement joins TRBV18 to TRBJ2-1, with TRBD2 matching 9 bases. Germline loops: CDR1 KGHSH, CDR2 LQKENI. V was pared by 0 bases and J by 4 bases, with 4 bases of the junction left unmatched. CDR3 size: 16 residues. Written as DNA, the CDR3 is TGTGCCAGCTCACCACCTAGGACTAGCGTTTACAATGAGCAGTTCTTC. It specifies CASSPPRTSVYNEQFF.

This rearrangement joins TRBV4-3 to TRBJ1-4; 9 bases map to TRBD1. The CDR3 is 16 amino acids. CDR1 and CDR2 (germline): LGHNA, YSLEER. V shed 4 bases, J shed 0 bases, and the junction held 3 bases outside the gene matches. CDR3 in DNA: TGCGCCAGCAGCCCCGGACAGGGGACAACTAATGAAAAACTGTTTTTT. Residues: CASSPGQGTTNEKLFF.

This clone was counted a few times. The chain couples TRBV28 to TRBJ2-7, with 7 bases aligning to TRBD1. Looked up from germline, CDR1 is MDHEN and CDR2 is SYDVKM. The length of the CDR3 is 15 residues. V lost 7 bases and J lost 2; bases outside the gene matches: 11. This CDR3 reads CASIPTGVLPYEQYF. As DNA, the CDR3 is TGTGCCAGCATCCCTACAGGGGTTTTGCCCTACGAGCAGTACTTC.

The rearrangement joins TRBV9 to TRBJ2-1, with TRBD1 as a possible D gene (7 bases). V gave up 4 bases and J gave up 14 bases, with 19 bases separating them. CDR1 and CDR2 (germline): SGDLS, YYNGEE. There are 13 residues in the CDR3. The CDR3 loop reads CASSPSRGDSEFF. For the CDR3, the DNA is TGTGCCAGCAGCCCTTCCAGGGGGGACAGTGAGTTCTTC.

The gene calls are TRBV6-6 and TRBJ1-3, with 7 bases aligning to TRBD1. CDR3 size: 14 residues. Germline V gene lookup returns CDR1 MNHNY and CDR2 SVGAGI (reference sequence). With V trimmed by 6 bases and J by 3 bases, 5 bases remained unmatched. The CDR3 reads CASSLTGLGNTIYF. CDR3 coding DNA: TGTGCCAGCAGCTTGACAGGGCTTGGAAACACCATATATTTT.

The chain has TRBV5-1 and TRBJ1-2; D is unresolved. The germline CDR1 and CDR2 sequences are SGHRS and YFSETQ. The CDR3 has 14 amino acids. V lost 2 bases and J 1 base, leaving 9 bases between the germline ends. Written as DNA, the CDR3 is TGCGCCAGCAGCTTAACCGAAGGTAACTATGGCTACACCTTC. Encoded protein: CASSLTEGNYGYTF.

The V gene is TRBV27, the J gene TRBJ2-7; no clear D. Germline V CDR1 and CDR2: MNHEY, SMNVEV (reference sequence). The CDR3 runs to 14 residues. V lost 4 bases and J lost 2, with 12 bases in between. CDR3 nucleotides: TGTGCCAGCAGTTCCCACGGAGCCCCCTACGAGCAGTACTTC. It yields the protein CASSSHGAPYEQYF.

This chain connects TRBV10-3 to TRBJ2-1; D is perhaps TRBD2 (5 bases). Germline assignment: CDR1 ENHRY and CDR2 SYGVKD. The CDR3 covers 16 residues. Trimming took off 0 bases at V and 7 bases at J, with 16 bases between the two ends. The DNA of the CDR3 is TGTGCCATCAGTGAGTCCTCCGGGTTACTAGGGAATGAGCAGTTCTTC. Translating gives CAISESSGLLGNEQFF.

The rearrangement uses TRBV7-8 and TRBJ1-2; perhaps TRBD1 as D (6 bases). This CDR3 region has 16 residues. V lost 2 bases, J lost 8 bases, and 21 bases lay in between. CDR1 is SGHVS, CDR2 FQNEAQ, per germline. In DNA, the CDR3 is TGTGCCAGCAGCTTAAGGGGGTCTAGTGGGGCGGTCGGCTACACCTTC. Translated, it gives CASSLRGSSGAVGYTF.

In its sample, this clone was seen once. This sequence joins TRBV25-1 and TRBJ2-3, with D possibly matching TRBD2 (5 bases). Trimming stripped 1 base from V and 0 bases from J, with 8 bases between. Looked up from germline, CDR1 is MGHDK and CDR2 is SYGVNS. The CDR3 has 15 residues. CDR3 residues: CASSESGYSTDTQYF. The CDR3 DNA sequence: TGTGCCAGCAGTGAATCGGGATATAGCACAGATACGCAGTATTTT.